Each of the 14 T cell receptor beta chains below was sequenced from the same sample in a study of blood T cell repertoires in COVID-19. Sequencing used immunoSEQ multiplex PCR; TCRdb keeps in-frame clones, though not all of them. The sample has under 200,000 clones, roughly 82% seen once; the top ten hold approximately 4.7%. What was sequenced was PBMCs or T cells enriched from blood (not recorded which). The receptor set was obtained from a woman in her sixties or seventies with acute COVID-19.

This chain joins TRBV28 and TRBJ2-3; D may be TRBD2 (5 bases). The CDR3 is made up of 15 amino acids. Germline CDR1 reads MDHEN; CDR2 reads SYDVKM. Trimming shortened V by 2 bases and J by 1 base, and 10 bases separated the two germline ends. The CDR3 nucleotides are TGTGCCAGCAGTTTAAGAACAGCGGGCACAGATACGCAGTATTTT. It translates to CASSLRTAGTDTQYF.

The V call is TRBV6-5, the J call TRBJ1-1, with a possible D match to TRBD1 (6 bases). This CDR3 is 15 amino acids long. Germline CDR1 is MNHEY and CDR2 is SVGAGI. Trimming took off 2 bases at V and 5 bases at J, with 15 bases between the two ends. CDR3 DNA sequence: TGTGCCAGCAGTTACGAGCAGGGGAGGGAAACTGAAGCTTTCTTT. Translation: CASSYEQGRETEAFF.

This chain uses TRBV10-3 with TRBJ1-6; 9 bases fit TRBD1. The CDR3 contains 12 residues. V shed 9 bases and J 10 bases; nucleotides not matched to a gene: 4. The V gene's germline CDR1 is ENHRY and CDR2 SYGVKD. The CDR3 sequence: CAIGTGNSPLHF. CDR3 DNA: TGTGCCATAGGGACAGGGAACTCACCCCTCCACTTT.

The chain is built from TRBV7-2 and TRBJ2-1; 13 nucleotides line up with TRBD2. This CDR3 comprises 20 residues. V shed 0 bases, J shed 0 bases, and the junction held 8 bases outside the gene matches. CDR1 SGHTA and CDR2 FQGNSA come from the germline V gene. CDR3 sequence: CASSLAGLAGDYRSYNEQFF. DNA for the CDR3: TGTGCCAGCAGCTTAGCCGGACTAGCGGGAGACTACCGCTCCTACAATGAGCAGTTCTTC. Full variable domain (remainder filled in from reference TRBV7-2 and TRBJ2-1): GAGVSQSPSNKVTEKGKDVELRCDPISGHTALYWYRQSLGQGLEFLIYFQGNSAPDKSGLPSDRFSAERTGGSVSTLTIQRTQQEDSAVYLCASSLAGLAGDYRSYNEQFFGPGTRLTVL.

Worth noting for this clone: The CDR3 carries no conserved terminal phenylalanine or tryptophan, so it likely arises from a read error. It is unclear where the CDR3 begins or ends on the DNA, so no DNA is shown, and the CDR3 is as TCRdb lists it. V is TRBV23-1 and J is TRBJ2-3; the table's D call of TRBD2 was not tested on the DNA. TRBV23-1 is known as an ORF, though its function is uncertain. Inclusive of both ends, the CDR3 amounts to 9 amino acids. The CDR3 here is CASSQSRRS.

The chain is built from TRBV21-1 and TRBJ2-7; the table gives TRBD1 as D, unverified against the DNA. TRBV21-1 counts as a pseudogene. This CDR3 has 17 residues. The DNA of the CDR3 is TGTGCCAGCAGCAAGTTGGGATCAGGGGTTTCCATCTACGAGCAGTACTTC. Translating it yields CASSKLGSGVSIYEQYF.

This chain joins TRBV7-8 and TRBJ2-5; TRBD1 agrees at 12 bases. The CDR3 runs 17 residues. Germline V gives CDR1 SGHVS, CDR2 FQNEAQ. V was clipped by 0 bases and J by 7 bases; unmatched bases: 9. The CDR3 DNA sequence: TGTGCCAGCAGCTTAGCGCCGGGACAGGGGGCCGAGGGGACCCAGTACTTC. Translation gives CASSLAPGQGAEGTQYF.

The genes are TRBV7-9 and TRBJ2-1, with TRBD2 matching 12 bases. The J segment lost 15 bases and the V segment lost 6 bases, leaving 9 bases of the junction unmatched. Per the germline V gene, CDR1 is SEHNR and CDR2 is FQNEAQ (reference sequence). The CDR3 has 13 amino acids. For the CDR3, the DNA is TGTGCCAGCAGGGCTAGCGGGAGGGCCGTTGCGTTCTTC. Its protein product is CASRASGRAVAFF.

The chain couples TRBV28 to TRBJ2-1; 9 bases line up with TRBD1. The ends lost 5 bases at V and 4 bases at J; junction bases unmatched: 6. CDR3 length: 15 residues. From germline, CDR1 is MDHEN and CDR2 SYDVKM. CDR3 sequence: CASSSGDRDYNEQFF. The CDR3 DNA reads TGTGCCAGCAGTAGTGGGGACAGGGATTACAATGAGCAGTTCTTC.

As for this clone: One end of the junction fails to match germline, which may point to a read error. The V and J genes are TRBV28 and TRBJ1-1, with D perhaps matching TRBD1 (5 bases). This CDR3 is 14 amino acids long. Germline V lookup: CDR1 MDHEN, CDR2 SYDVKM. The CDR3 DNA sequence: TGTGCCAGCATTTTAGGAGGGGCGAACACTGAAGCTTTCTTT. It is translated as CASILGGANTEAFF. Supplemented by reference TRBV28 and TRBJ1-1, the full variable domain reads DVKVTQSSRYLVKRTGEKVFLECVQDMDHENMFWYRQDPGLGLRLIYFSYDVKMKEKGDIPEGYSVSREKKERFSLILESASTNQTSMYLCASILGGANTEAFFGQGTRLTVV.

The genes are TRBV5-4 and TRBJ2-1, with TRBD2 identical over 7 bases. CDR3 length: 15 residues. The germline gives CDR1 SGHNT, CDR2 YYREEE (reference sequence). V shed 2 bases, J shed 5 bases, and the junction held 7 bases outside the gene matches. CDR3 DNA sequence: TGTGCCAGCAGCTTAGGACTAGGGATCAACAATGAGCAGTTCTTC. Translated: CASSLGLGINNEQFF.

The rearrangement joins TRBV7-8 to TRBJ2-7, with a possible D match to TRBD1 (5 bases). The CDR3 totals 12 residues. CDR1 is SGHVS and CDR2 is FQNEAQ in the germline V gene. Trimming stripped 5 bases from V and 4 bases from J, with 9 bases between. For the CDR3, the DNA is TGTGCCAGCAGCCCCAACAGGTACGAGCAGTACTTC. Translation: CASSPNRYEQYF.

The chain links TRBV10-2 to TRBJ1-6, with unresolved D. Per germline, CDR1 WSHSY and CDR2 SAAADI. The CDR3 contains 14 residues. V gave up 3 bases and J gave up 5 bases, with 8 bases separating them. CDR3 loop: CASSEPQNNSPLHF. DNA of the CDR3: TGCGCCAGCAGTGAACCACAAAATAATTCACCCCTCCACTTT.

Only one count was recorded for this clone. J is TRBJ1-4 and V is TRBV6-5; no firm D call. V lost 10 bases to trimming and J lost 8 bases, with 14 bases between them. Germline loops: CDR1 MNHEY, CDR2 SVGAGI. This CDR3 is 12 amino acids long. This CDR3 is CATGRREEKLFF. CDR3 nucleotides: TGTGCCACTGGCAGGCGGGAAGAAAAACTGTTTTTT.